This TCR beta chain is drawn from a study of beta chain features in type 1 diabetes. Whole-study results and caveats: Reduced insertions and increased deletions marked VDJ junctions in type 1 diabetes patients. Shortening that was moderate but significant affected the TCRB CDR3s of Type 1 diabetes patients in all four CD4+ subsets.

Concerning this clone: Its antigen is undetermined. At one end, the junction sequence differs from germline, possibly due to a read error.

cDNA synthesis used the whole RNA isolate, giving expressed TCRB sequences. Assay: immunoSEQ multiplex PCR; the TCRdb copy retains only in-frame clones and omits some. This table has 300,000 to 450,000 clones, about 10% appearing once. Per germline, CDR1 SGHDT and CDR2 YYEEEE. This CDR3 spans 11 amino acids. V usage is TRBV5-6 and J usage is TRBJ2-7; unclear D gene. Sequenced material: central memory CD4+ T cells from blood. The clonotype comes from a man aged 30 to 45 with type 1 diabetes. CDR3 in amino acids: CASSLNYEQHF. The DNA for the CDR3 is TGTGCCAGCAGCTTGAACTACGAGCAGCACTTC.